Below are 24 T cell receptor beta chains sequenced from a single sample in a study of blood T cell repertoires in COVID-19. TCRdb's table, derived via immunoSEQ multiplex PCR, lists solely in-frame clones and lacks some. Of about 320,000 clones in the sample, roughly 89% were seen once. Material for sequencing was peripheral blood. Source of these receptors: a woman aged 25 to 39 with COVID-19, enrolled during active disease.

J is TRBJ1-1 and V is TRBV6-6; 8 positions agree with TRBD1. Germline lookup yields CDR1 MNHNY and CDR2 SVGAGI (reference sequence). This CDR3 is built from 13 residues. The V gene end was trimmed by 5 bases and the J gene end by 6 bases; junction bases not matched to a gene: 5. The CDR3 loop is CASSDPTGAEAFF. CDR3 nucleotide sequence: TGTGCCAGCAGTGACCCGACAGGGGCTGAAGCTTTCTTT.

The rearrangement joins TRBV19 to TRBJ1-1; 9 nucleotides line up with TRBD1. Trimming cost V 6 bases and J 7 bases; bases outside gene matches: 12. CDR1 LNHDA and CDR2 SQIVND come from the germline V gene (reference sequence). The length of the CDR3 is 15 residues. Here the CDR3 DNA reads TGTGCCAGTAGGGAATTAGGGACAGGGAAAAATGAAGCTTTCTTT. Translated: CASRELGTGKNEAFF.

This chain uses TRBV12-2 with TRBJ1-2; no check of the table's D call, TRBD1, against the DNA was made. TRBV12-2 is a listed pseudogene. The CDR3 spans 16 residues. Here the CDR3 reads CASRPEGARNTYGYTF. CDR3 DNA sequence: TGTGCAAGTCGCCCAGAGGGGGCAAGGAATACCTATGGCTACACCTTC.

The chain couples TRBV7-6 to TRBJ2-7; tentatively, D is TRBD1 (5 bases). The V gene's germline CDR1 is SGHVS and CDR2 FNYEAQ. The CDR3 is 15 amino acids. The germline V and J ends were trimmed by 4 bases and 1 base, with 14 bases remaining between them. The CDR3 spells CASSSRLGPSYEQYF. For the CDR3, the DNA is TGTGCCAGCAGCTCCCGTCTGGGGCCATCCTACGAGCAGTACTTC. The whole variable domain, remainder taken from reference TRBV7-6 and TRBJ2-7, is GAGVSQSPRYKVTKRGQDVALRCDPISGHVSLYWYRQALGQGPEFLTYFNYEAQQDKSGLPNDRFSAERPEGSISTLTIQRTEQRDSAMYRCASSSRLGPSYEQYFGPGTRLTVT.

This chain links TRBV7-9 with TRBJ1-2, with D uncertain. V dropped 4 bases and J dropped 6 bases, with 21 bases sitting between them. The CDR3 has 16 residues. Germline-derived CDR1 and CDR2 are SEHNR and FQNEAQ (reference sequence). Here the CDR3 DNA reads TGTGCCAGCAGCTATGTGAGGGCAGGCCGCCCGGATGGCTACACCTTC. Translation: CASSYVRAGRPDGYTF.

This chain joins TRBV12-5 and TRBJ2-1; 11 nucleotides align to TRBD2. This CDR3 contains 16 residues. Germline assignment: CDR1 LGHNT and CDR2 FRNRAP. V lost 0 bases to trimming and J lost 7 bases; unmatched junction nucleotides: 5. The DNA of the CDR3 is TGTGCTAGTGGTTTGGTACTAGCGGGGGTTAAAAATGAGCAGTTCTTC. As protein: CASGLVLAGVKNEQFF.

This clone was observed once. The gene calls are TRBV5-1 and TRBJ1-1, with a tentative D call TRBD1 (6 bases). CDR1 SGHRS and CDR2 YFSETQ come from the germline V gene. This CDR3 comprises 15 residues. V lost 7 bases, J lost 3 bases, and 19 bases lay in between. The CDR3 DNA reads TGCGCCAGCGGGGACACGGAGCGCCCGGACACTGAAGCTTTCTTT. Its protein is CASGDTERPDTEAFF.

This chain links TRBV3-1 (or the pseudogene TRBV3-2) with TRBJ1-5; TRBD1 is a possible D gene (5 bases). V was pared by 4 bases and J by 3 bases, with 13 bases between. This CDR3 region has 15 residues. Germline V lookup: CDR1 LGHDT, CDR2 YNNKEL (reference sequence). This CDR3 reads CASSRGLPTNQPQHF. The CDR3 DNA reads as TGTGCCAGCAGCCGGGGCCTCCCAACCAATCAGCCCCAGCATTTT.

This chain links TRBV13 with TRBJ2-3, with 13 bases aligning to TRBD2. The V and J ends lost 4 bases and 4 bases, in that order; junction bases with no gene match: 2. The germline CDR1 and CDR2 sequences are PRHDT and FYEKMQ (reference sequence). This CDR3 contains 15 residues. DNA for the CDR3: TGTGCCAGCAGCTCCGGACTAGCGGGGGCAGATACGCAGTATTTT. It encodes CASSSGLAGADTQYF.

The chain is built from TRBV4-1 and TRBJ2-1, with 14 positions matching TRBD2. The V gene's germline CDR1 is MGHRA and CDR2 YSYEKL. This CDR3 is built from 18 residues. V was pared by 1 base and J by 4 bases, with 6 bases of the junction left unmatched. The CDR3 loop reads CASSQAGLAGARYNEQFF. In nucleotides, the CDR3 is TGCGCCAGCAGCCAAGCGGGACTAGCGGGGGCGAGGTACAATGAGCAGTTCTTC.

CDR3 residues: CASTKGAGPRGGELFF. In DNA form, the CDR3 reads TGTGCCAGCACGAAAGGAGCGGGGCCCCGGGGCGGGGAGCTGTTTTTT. The chain is built from TRBV7-6 and TRBJ2-2; TRBD2 matches at 7 bases. V was clipped by 7 bases and J by 7 bases; unmatched bases: 15. CDR1 and CDR2 from the germline V gene are SGHVS and FNYEAQ. There are 16 residues in the CDR3.

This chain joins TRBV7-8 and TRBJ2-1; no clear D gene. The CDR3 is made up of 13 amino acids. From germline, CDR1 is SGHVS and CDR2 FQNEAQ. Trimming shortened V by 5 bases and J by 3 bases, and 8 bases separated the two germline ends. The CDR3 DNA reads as TGTGCCAGCAGCCTCCGCGGCTACAATGAGCAGTTCTTC. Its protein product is CASSLRGYNEQFF. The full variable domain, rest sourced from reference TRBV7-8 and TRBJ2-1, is GAGVSQSPRYKVAKRGQDVALRCDPISGHVSLFWYQQALGQGPEFLTYFQNEAQLDKSGLPSDRFFAERPEGSVSTLKIQRTQQEDSAVYLCASSLRGYNEQFFGPGTRLTVL.

The CDR3 sequence is CASSLEGQRISPLHF. The CDR3 region has the DNA TGTGCCAGCAGCTTGGAAGGACAAAGGATTTCACCCCTCCACTTT. The chain joins TRBV5-8 to TRBJ1-6; D possibly corresponds to TRBD1 (5 bases). V was clipped by 0 bases and J by 9 bases, with 13 bases between them. The length of the CDR3 is 15 residues. Germline V gives CDR1 SGHTS, CDR2 YDEGEE.

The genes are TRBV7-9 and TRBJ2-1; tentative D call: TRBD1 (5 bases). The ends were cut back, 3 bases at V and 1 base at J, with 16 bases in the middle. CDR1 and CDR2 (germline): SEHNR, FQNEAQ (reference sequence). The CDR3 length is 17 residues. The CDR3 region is CASSFYFRVGSYNEQFF. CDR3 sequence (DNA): TGTGCCAGCAGCTTCTATTTCAGGGTAGGATCCTACAATGAGCAGTTCTTC.

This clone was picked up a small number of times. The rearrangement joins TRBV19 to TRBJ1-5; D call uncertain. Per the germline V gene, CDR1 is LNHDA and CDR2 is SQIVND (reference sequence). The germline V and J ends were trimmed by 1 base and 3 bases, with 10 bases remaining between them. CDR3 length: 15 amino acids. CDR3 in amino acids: CASSIAGFPNQPQHF. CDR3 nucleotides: TGTGCCAGTAGTATAGCAGGTTTTCCCAATCAGCCCCAGCATTTT. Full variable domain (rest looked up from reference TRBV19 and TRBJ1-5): DGGITQSPKYLFRKEGQNVTLSCEQNLNHDAMYWYRQDPGQGLRLIYYSQIVNDFQKGDIAEGYSVSREKKESFPLTVTSAQKNPTAFYLCASSIAGFPNQPQHFGDGTRLSIL.

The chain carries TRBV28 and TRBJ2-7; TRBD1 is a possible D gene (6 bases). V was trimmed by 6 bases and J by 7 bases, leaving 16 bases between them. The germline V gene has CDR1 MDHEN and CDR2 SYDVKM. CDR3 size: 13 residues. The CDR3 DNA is TGTGCCAGCAGCCCTAGACAGGAAGAGGAGCAGTACTTC. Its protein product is CASSPRQEEEQYF.

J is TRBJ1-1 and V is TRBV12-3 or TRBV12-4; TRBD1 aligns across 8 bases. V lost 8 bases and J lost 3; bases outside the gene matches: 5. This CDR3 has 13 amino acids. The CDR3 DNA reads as TGTGCCAGCCAGGGGGCCGCTCACACTGAAGCTTTCTTT. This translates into CASQGAAHTEAFF.

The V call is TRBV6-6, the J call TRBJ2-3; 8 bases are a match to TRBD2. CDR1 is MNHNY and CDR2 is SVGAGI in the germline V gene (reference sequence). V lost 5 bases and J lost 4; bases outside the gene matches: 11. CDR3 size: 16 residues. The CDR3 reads CASSPLSSGGPDTQYF. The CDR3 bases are TGTGCCAGCAGTCCTCTCTCGAGCGGGGGCCCAGATACGCAGTATTTT.

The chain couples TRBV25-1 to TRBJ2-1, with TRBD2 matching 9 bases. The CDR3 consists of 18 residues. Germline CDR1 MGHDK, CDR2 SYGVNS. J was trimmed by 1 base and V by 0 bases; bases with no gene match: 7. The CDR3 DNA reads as TGTGCCAGCAGTGAATATGTCGCAGCGGGGGGATCCTACAATGAGCAGTTCTTC. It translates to CASSEYVAAGGSYNEQFF.

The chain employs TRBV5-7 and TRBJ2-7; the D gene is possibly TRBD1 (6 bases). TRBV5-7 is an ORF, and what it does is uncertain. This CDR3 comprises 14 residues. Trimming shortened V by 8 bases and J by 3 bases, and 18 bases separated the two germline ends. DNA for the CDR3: TGTGCCAGTATTCCCGGGACAAACTACTACGAGCAGTACTTC. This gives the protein CASIPGTNYYEQYF.

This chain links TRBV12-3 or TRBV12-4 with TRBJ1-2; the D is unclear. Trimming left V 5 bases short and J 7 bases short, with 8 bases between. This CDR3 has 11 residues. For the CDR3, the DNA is TGTGCCAGCAGTAAATCGGGTGGCTACACCTTC. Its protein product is CASSKSGGYTF.

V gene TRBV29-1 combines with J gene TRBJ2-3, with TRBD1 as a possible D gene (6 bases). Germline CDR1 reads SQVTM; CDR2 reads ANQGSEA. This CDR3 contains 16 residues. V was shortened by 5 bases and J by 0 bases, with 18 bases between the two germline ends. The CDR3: CSVSRGPGASTDTQYF. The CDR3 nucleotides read TGCAGCGTTTCTCGGGGCCCAGGGGCTAGCACAGATACGCAGTATTTT.

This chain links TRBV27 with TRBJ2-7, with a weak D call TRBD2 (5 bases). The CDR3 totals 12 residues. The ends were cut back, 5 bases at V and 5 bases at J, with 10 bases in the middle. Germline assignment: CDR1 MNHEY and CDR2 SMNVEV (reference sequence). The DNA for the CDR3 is TGTGCCAGCAGTCTCCTCGGGGACGAGCAGTACTTC. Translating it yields CASSLLGDEQYF.

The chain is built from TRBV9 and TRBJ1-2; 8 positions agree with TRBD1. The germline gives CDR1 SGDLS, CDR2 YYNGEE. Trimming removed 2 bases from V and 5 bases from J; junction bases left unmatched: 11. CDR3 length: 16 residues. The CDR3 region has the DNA TGTGCCAGCAGCGTTACCGGGACAGGATCCCATTATGGCTACACCTTC. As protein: CASSVTGTGSHYGYTF.